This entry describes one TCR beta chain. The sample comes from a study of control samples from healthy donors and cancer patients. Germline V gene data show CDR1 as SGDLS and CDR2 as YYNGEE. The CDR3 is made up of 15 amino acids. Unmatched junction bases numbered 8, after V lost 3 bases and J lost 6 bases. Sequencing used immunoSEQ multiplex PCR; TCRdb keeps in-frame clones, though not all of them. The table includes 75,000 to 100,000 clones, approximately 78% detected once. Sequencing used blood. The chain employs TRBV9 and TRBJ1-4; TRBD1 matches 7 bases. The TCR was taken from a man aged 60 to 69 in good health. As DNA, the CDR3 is TGTGCCAGCAGCGCCCTACAGGGGTTTGATGAAAAACTGTTTTTT. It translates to CASSALQGFDEKLFF.